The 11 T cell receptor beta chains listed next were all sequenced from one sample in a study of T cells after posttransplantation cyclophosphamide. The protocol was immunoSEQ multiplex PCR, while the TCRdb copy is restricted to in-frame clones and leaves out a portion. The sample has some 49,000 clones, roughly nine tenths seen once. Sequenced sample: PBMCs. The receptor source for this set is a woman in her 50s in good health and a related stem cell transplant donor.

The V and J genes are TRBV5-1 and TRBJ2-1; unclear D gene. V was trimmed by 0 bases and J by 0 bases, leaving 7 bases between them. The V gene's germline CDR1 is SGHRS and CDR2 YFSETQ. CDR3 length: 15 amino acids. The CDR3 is CASSLVFSSYNEQFF. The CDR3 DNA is TGCGCCAGCAGCTTGGTCTTCAGCTCCTACAATGAGCAGTTCTTC. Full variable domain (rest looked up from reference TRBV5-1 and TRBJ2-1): KAGVTQTPRYLIKTRGQQVTLSCSPISGHRSVSWYQQTPGQGLQFLFEYFSETQRNKGNFPGRFSGRQFSNSRSEMNVSTLELGDSALYLCASSLVFSSYNEQFFGPGTRLTVL.

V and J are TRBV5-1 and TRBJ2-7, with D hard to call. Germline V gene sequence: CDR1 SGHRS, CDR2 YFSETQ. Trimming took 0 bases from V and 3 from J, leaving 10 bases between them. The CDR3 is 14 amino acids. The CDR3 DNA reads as TGCGCCAGCAGCTTGGAACAGACGCTCTACGAGCAGTACTTC. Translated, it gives CASSLEQTLYEQYF.

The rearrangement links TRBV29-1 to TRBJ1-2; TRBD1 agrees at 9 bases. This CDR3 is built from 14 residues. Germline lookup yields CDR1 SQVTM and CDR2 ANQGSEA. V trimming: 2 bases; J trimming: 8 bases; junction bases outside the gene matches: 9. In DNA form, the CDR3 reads TGCAGCGTTGAATTCAAGGTGGACAGGGGCGGCTACACCTTC. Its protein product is CSVEFKVDRGGYTF.

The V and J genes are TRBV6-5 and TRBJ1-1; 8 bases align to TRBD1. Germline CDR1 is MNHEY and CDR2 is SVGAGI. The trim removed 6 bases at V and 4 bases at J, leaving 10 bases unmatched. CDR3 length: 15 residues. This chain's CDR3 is CASRDRTGWATEAFF. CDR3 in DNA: TGTGCCAGCAGGGATAGGACAGGGTGGGCCACTGAAGCTTTCTTT.

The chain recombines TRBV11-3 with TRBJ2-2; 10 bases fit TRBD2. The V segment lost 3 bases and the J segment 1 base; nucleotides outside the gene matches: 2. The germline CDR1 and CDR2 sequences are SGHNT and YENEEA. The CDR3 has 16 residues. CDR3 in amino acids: CASSFGLAVNTGELFF. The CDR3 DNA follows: TGTGCCAGCAGCTTTGGACTAGCGGTGAACACCGGGGAGCTGTTTTTT.

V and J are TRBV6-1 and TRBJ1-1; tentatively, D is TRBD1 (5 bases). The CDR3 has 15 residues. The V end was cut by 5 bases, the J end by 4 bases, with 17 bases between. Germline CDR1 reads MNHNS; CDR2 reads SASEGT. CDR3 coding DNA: TGTGCCAGCAGTCCTAACCCAGGGTTAAGCACTGAAGCTTTCTTT. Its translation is CASSPNPGLSTEAFF.

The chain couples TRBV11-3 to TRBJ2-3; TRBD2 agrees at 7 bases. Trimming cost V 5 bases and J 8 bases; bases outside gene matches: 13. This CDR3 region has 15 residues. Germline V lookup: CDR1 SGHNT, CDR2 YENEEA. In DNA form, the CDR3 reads TGTGCCAGCAGCCCCTCCACAGCGGGGTATGCTACGCAGTATTTT. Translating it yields CASSPSTAGYATQYF. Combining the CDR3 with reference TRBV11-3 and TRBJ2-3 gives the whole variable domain EAGVVQSPRYKIIEKKQPVAFWCNPISGHNTLYWYLQNLGQGPELLIRYENEEAVDDSQLPKDRFSAERLKGVDSTLKIQPAELGDSAVYLCASSPSTAGYATQYFGPGTRLTVL.

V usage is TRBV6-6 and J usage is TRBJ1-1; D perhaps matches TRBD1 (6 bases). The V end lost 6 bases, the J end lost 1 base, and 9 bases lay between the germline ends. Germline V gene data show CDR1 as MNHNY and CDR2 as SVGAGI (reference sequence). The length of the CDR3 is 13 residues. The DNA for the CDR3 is TGTGCCAGCAGCCTAGGGGGGAACACTGAAGCTTTCTTT. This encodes CASSLGGNTEAFF.

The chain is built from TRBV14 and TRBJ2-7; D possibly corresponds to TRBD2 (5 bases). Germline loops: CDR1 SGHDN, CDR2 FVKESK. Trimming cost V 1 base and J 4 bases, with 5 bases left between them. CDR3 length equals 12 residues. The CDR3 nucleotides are TGTGCCAGCAGCCAAGGAGGGTACGAGCAGTACTTC. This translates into CASSQGGYEQYF.

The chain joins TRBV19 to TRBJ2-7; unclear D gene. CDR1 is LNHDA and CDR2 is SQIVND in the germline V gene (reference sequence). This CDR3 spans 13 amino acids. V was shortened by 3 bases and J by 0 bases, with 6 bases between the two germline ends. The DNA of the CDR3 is TGTGCCAGTAGTATTACAAGCTCCTACGAGCAGTACTTC. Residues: CASSITSSYEQYF.

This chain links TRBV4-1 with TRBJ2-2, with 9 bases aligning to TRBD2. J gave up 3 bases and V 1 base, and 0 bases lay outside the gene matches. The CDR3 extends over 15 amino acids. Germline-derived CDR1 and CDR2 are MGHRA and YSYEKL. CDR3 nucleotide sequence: TGCGCCAGCAGCCAAGGCGGGGGGGACACCGGGGAGCTGTTTTTT. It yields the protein CASSQGGGDTGELFF.